The T cell receptor beta chain described here comes from a study of T cell responses to AZD1222 COVID-19 vaccine. General observations from the study: The study identified only six AZD1222 recipients as seropositive at baseline.

A remark on this clone: Its antigen is still unknown.

CDR1 and CDR2 from the germline V gene are LGHNA and YSLEER. The V end was cut by 0 bases, the J end by 8 bases, with 23 bases between. This CDR3 region has 18 residues. Clones were read by immunoSEQ multiplex PCR, and TCRdb kept only the in-frame ones, dropping some. The data hold approximately 97,000 clones, with 84% observed a single time. V is TRBV4-3 and J is TRBJ2-1, with D perhaps matching TRBD2 (5 bases). This TCR was sampled from an adult in good health. The specimen comprised peripheral blood, sampled on day 0 of AZD1222 vaccination. CDR3 DNA sequence: TGCGCCAGCAGCCAAGAAAGGGCGGTGCGGGCTGGGCGGGATGAGCAGTTCTTC. Amino acids: CASSQERAVRAGRDEQFF.